This T cell receptor beta chain was sequenced during a study of shared clonotypes between healthy human individuals. Turning to the study itself: CD8 memory received one plate per donor, CD8 naive two, CD4 memory three and CD4 naive three.

Profiling relied on immunoSEQ multiplex PCR, and the TCRdb table lists in-frame clones only, not all of them. In the table there are 2 million to 2.5 million clones, approximately 96% of which are singletons. Germline values: CDR1 ENHRY, CDR2 SYGVKD. The germline V and J ends were trimmed by 3 bases and 5 bases, with 19 bases remaining between them. CDR3 length: 16 residues. General observations from the study: Specimens sampled were limited to blood, with tissue repertoires likely differing.

To note about this clone: As yet, its antigen is unknown.

Naive CD45RA+ and memory CD45RA-negative subsets were split from CD4+ cells. Sample: naive CD4+ T cells sorted from blood. The subset: CD45RA+ positively selected. The receptor comes from a man between 18 and 35 years old in good health. The chain links TRBV10-3 to TRBJ2-5; D is uncertain. The CDR3 region has the DNA TGTGCCATCAGTGATACCGGTGTCCTCACGCGGGAGACCCAGTACTTC. Residues: CAISDTGVLTRETQYF.